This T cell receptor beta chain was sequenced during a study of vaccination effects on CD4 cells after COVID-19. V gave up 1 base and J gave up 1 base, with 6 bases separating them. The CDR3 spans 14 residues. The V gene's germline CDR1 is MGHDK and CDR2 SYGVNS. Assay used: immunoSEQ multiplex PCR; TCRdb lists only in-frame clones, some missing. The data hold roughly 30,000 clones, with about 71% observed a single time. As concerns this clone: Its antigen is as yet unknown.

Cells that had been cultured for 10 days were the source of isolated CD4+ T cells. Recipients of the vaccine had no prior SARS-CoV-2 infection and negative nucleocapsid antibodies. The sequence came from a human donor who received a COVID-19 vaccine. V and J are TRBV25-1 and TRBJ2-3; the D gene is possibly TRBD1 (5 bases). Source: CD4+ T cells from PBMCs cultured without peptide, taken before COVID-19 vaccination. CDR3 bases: TGTGCCAGCAGTGAATGGGGCGGCACAGATACGCAGTATTTT. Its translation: CASSEWGGTDTQYF.